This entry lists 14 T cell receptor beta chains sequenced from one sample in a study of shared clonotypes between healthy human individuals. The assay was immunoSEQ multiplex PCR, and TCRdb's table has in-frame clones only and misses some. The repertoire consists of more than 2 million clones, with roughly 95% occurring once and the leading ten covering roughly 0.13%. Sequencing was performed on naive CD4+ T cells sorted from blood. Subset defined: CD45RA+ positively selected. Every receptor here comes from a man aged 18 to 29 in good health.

This CDR3 is CASRGGLDEQFF. The CDR3, as DNA: TGTGCCAGCAGAGGGGGCCTTGATGAGCAGTTCTTC. The chain couples TRBV27 to TRBJ2-1, with 7 bases matching TRBD1. The CDR3 extends over 12 amino acids. The V segment lost 6 bases and the J segment 8 bases; nucleotides outside the gene matches: 4. CDR1 and CDR2 from the germline V gene are MNHEY and SMNVEV (reference sequence).

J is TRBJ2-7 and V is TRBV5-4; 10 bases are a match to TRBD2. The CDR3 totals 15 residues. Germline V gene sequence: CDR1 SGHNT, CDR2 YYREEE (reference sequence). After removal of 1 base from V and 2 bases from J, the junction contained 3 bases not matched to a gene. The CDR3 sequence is CASSLLGTSAYEQYF. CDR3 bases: TGTGCCAGCAGCTTGCTCGGGACTAGCGCCTACGAGCAGTACTTC.

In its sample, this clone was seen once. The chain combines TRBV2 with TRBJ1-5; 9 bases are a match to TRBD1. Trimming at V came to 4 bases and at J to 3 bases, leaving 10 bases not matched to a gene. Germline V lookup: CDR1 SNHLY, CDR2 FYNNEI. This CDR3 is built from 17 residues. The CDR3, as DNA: TGTGCCAGCAGTGGAACCACAGGGGGCGCTTACAATCAGCCCCAGCATTTT. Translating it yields CASSGTTGGAYNQPQHF.

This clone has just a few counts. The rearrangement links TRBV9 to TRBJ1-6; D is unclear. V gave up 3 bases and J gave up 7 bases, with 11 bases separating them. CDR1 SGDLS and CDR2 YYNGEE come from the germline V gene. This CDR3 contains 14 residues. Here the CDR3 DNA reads TGTGCCAGCAGCGCTGTAATTGGGAATTCACCCCTCCACTTT. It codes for CASSAVIGNSPLHF.

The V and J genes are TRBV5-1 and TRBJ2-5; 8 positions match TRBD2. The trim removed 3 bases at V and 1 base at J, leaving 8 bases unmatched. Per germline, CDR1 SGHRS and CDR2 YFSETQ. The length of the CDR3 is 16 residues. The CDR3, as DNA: TGCGCCAGCAGCTCCAGGGTCGCGGGGGGCCAAGAGACCCAGTACTTC. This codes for CASSSRVAGGQETQYF.

The CDR3 DNA reads as TGTGCCAGCAGTTTCACTAGCGGAAGCTCTCGAGAGCAGTACTTC. Amino acids: CASSFTSGSSREQYF. This rearrangement joins TRBV28 to TRBJ2-7; 8 bases fit TRBD2. Germline V gives CDR1 MDHEN, CDR2 SYDVKM. J lost 7 bases, V lost 3 bases, and 11 bases had no gene match. The CDR3 runs to 15 residues.

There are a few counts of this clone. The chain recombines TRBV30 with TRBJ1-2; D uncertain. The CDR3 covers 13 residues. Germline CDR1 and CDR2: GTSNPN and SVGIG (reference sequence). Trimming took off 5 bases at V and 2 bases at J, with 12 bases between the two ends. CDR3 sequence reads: CAWRSHTNYGYTF. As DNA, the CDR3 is TGTGCCTGGCGAAGTCACACCAACTATGGCTACACCTTC.

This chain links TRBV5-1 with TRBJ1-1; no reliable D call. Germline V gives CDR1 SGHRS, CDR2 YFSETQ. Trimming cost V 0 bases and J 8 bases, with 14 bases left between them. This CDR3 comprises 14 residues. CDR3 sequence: CASSLEWPGKEAFF. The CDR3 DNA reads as TGCGCCAGCAGCTTGGAATGGCCAGGCAAGGAAGCTTTCTTT.

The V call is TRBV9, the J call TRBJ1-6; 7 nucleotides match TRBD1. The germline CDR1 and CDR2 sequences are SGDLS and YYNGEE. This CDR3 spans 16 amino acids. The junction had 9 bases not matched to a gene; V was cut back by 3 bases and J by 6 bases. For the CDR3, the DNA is TGTGCCAGCAGCGCAGACAGGGAAGGACCTAATTCACCCCTCCACTTT. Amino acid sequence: CASSADREGPNSPLHF.

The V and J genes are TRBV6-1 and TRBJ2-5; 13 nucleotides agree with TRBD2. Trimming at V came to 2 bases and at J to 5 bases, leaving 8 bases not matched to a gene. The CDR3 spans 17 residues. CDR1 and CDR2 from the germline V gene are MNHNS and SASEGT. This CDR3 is CASSETSGGAVRETQYF. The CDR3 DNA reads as TGTGCCAGCAGTGAAACTAGCGGGGGGGCGGTTCGGGAGACCCAGTACTTC.

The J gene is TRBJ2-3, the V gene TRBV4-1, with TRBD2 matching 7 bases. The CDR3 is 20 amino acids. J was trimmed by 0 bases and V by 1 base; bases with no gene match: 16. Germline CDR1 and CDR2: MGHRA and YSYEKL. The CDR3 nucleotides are TGCGCCAGCAGCCAAGGGCTCCCACTGGTGGGGGGGTCTAGCACAGATACGCAGTATTTT. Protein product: CASSQGLPLVGGSSTDTQYF.

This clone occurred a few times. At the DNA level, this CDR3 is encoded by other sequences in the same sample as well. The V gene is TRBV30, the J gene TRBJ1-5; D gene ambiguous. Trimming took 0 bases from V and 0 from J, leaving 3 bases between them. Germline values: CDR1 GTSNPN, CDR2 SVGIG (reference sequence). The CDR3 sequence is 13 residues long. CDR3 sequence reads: CAWSVNSNQPQHF. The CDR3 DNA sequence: TGTGCCTGGAGTGTGAATAGCAATCAGCCCCAGCATTTT.

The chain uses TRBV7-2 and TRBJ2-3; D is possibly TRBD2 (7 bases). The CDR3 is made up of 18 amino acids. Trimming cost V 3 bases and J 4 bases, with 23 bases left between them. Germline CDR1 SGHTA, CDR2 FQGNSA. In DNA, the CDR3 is TGTGCCAGCAGCTTTGGTGTAACGGGAGGAGGGGGAGCAGATACGCAGTATTTT. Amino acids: CASSFGVTGGGGADTQYF.

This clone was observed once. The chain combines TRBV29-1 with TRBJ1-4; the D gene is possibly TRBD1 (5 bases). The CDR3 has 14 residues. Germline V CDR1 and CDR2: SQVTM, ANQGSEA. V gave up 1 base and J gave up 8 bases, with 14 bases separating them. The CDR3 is CSVEVRGPSEKLFF. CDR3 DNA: TGCAGCGTTGAAGTGAGGGGCCCTTCGGAAAAACTGTTTTTT.